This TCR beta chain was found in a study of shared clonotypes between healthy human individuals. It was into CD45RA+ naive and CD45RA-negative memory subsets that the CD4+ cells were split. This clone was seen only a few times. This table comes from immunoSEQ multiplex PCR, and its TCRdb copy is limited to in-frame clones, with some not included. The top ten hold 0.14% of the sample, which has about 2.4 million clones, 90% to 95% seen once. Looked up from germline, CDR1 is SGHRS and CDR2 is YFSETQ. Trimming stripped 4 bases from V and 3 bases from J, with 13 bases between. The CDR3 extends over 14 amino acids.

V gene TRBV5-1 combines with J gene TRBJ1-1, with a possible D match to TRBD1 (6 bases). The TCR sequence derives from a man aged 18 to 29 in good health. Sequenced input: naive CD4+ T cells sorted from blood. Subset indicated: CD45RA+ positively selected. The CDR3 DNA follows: TGCGCCAGCAGCCCTCGGACAGACCACACTGAAGCTTTCTTT. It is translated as CASSPRTDHTEAFF.